This T cell receptor (beta chain) was sequenced in a study of T cells in Graves' hyperthyroidism and ophthalmopathy. Trimming cost V 6 bases and J 0 bases; bases outside gene matches: 7. The CDR3 totals 16 residues. Germline CDR1 and CDR2: MNHEY and SVGEGT. RNA transcripts yielded amplified TCR beta CDR3 regions. TCR CDR3 regions were first amplified by RT-PCR with HTBI primers. A single record per CDR3 protein comes from TCRdb applying MiXCR to the multiplex PCR reads. The table includes fewer than 800,000 distinct CDR3 sequences, about 15% detected once. The chain is built from TRBV6-2 or TRBV6-3 and TRBJ2-5, with 10 nucleotides matching TRBD1. The clonotype originates from a man aged 18 to 29 with Graves' hyperthyroidism. The specimen was blood. CDR3 residues: CASRNRDRGHQETQYF. CDR3 coding DNA: TGTGCCAGCAGGAACCGGGACAGGGGACACCAAGAGACCCAGTACTTC.